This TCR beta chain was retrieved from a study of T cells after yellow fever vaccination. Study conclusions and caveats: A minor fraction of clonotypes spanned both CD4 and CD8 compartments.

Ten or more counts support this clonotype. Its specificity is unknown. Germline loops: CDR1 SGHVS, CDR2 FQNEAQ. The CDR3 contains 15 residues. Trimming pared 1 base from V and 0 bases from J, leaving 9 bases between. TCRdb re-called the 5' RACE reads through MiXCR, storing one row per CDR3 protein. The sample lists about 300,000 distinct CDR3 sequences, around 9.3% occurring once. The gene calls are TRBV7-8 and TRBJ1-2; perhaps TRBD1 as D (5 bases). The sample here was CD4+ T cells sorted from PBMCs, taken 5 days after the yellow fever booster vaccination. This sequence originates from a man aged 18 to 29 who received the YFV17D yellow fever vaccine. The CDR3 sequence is CASSLGGWTNYGYTF. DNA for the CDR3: TGTGCCAGCAGCTTAGGGGGCTGGACTAACTATGGCTACACCTTC.